What follows are 25 T cell receptor beta chains derived from one specimen sequenced in a study of Graves' ophthalmopathy and Graves' hyperthyroidism. Amplified TCR beta CDR3 regions were obtained using RNA transcripts as template. The first round was an RT-PCR with HTBI primers, and the second round was a multiplex PCR. MiXCR, applied by TCRdb to the multiplex PCR reads, yields one record per CDR3 protein. The sample shows about 1.1 million distinct CDR3 sequences, about two fifths of them seen only once. Input material: peripheral blood or thyroid tissue (not recorded which). All receptors come from an adult man with Graves' hyperthyroidism.

To note about this clonotype: One end of the junction varies from germline; a read error may be responsible. The chain uses TRBV10-2 and TRBJ2-7, with 8 bases lining up with TRBD1. The CDR3 is made up of 16 amino acids. CDR1 and CDR2 (germline): WSHSY, SAAADI. For the CDR3, the DNA is TGTGCCAGCAGTGCACTATCCGGGACAGGACCGTACGAGCAGTACTTC. Amino acid sequence: CASSALSGTGPYEQYF.

About this clonotype: A much larger clone is a single base away; this may be a read error. The gene calls are TRBV6-5 and TRBJ2-7; D is unresolved. Germline V gene data show CDR1 as MNHEY and CDR2 as SVGAGI. The CDR3 extends over 12 amino acids. V shed 2 bases and J shed 6 bases, with 8 bases lying between them. CDR3 loop: CASSYGRSEQYF. In nucleotides, the CDR3 is TGTGCCAGCAGTTACGGTAGAAGCGAGCAGTACTTC.

This clonotype was detected a few times. The V gene is TRBV28, the J gene TRBJ1-2; 7 bases match TRBD1. The CDR3 runs to 15 residues. V shed 6 bases, J shed 5 bases, and the junction held 12 bases outside the gene matches. The germline V gene encodes CDR1 MDHEN and CDR2 SYDVKM. The CDR3 loop is CASRVGMAGGYGYTF. As DNA, the CDR3 is TGTGCCAGCAGGGTAGGGATGGCAGGGGGTTATGGCTACACCTTC.

This clonotype was detected ten times or more. The V gene is TRBV10-3, the J gene TRBJ2-7; TRBD2 matches 8 bases. Germline V gene lookup returns CDR1 ENHRY and CDR2 SYGVKD. CDR3 length: 14 residues. V lost 4 bases to trimming and J lost 4 bases; unmatched junction nucleotides: 6. In DNA, the CDR3 is TGTGCCATCAGTGGTCGGGCGGGAGGATACGAGCAGTACTTC. Translating gives CAISGRAGGYEQYF.

The V and J genes are TRBV20-1 and TRBJ1-5; possible D gene TRBD1, 5 bases. V lost 6 bases and J lost 13, with 19 bases in between. CDR3 length: 12 amino acids. CDR1 is DFQATT, CDR2 SNEGSKA, per germline (reference sequence). The CDR3 DNA reads as TGCAGTGCCTTAAACCGGGGCCCGATGCAGCATTTT. Encoded protein: CSALNRGPMQHF.

V is TRBV20-1 and J is TRBJ2-7; 8 bases agree with TRBD1. Trimming at V came to 1 base and at J to 3 bases, leaving 8 bases not matched to a gene. The V gene's germline CDR1 is DFQATT and CDR2 SNEGSKA (reference sequence). This CDR3 comprises 15 residues. The CDR3 is CSARAPGQDIYEQYF. CDR3 nucleotides: TGCAGTGCTAGAGCTCCGGGACAGGACATCTACGAGCAGTACTTC.

The genes are TRBV7-9 and TRBJ2-2; 12 nucleotides align to TRBD1. Germline CDR1 reads SEHNR; CDR2 reads FQNEAQ (reference sequence). CDR3 size: 17 residues. The V segment lost 3 bases and the J segment 3 bases; nucleotides outside the gene matches: 5. CDR3 bases: TGTGCCAGCAGCTTGGGGGACAGGGGGCGCGACACCGGGGAGCTGTTTTTT. Amino acids: CASSLGDRGRDTGELFF. Using reference TRBV7-9 and TRBJ2-2 for the parts outside the CDR3, the full variable domain is DTGVSQNPRHKITKRGQNVTFRCDPISEHNRLYWYRQTLGQGPEFLTYFQNEAQLEKSRLLSDRFSAERPKGSFSTLEIQRTEQGDSAMYLCASSLGDRGRDTGELFFGEGSRLTVL.

This clonotype was recorded at least ten times. This chain connects TRBV10-3 to TRBJ1-6; 7 positions agree with TRBD1. The ends lost 6 bases at V and 7 bases at J; junction bases unmatched: 6. The CDR3 sequence is 14 residues long. Germline CDR1 ENHRY, CDR2 SYGVKD. This CDR3 reads CAISGGQRNSPLHF. DNA of the CDR3: TGTGCCATCAGCGGGGGACAGAGGAATTCACCCCTCCACTTT.

This clonotype was picked up a small number of times. V gene TRBV5-8 combines with J gene TRBJ2-7; D is unresolved. V was pared by 4 bases and J by 0 bases, with 8 bases between. The CDR3 sequence is 13 residues long. Germline V lookup: CDR1 SGHTS, CDR2 YDEGEE. CDR3 sequence: CASSIGDSYEQYF. CDR3 DNA sequence: TGTGCCAGCAGCATTGGGGACTCCTACGAGCAGTACTTC.

This rearrangement joins TRBV9 to TRBJ1-2; D remains unclear. The CDR3 totals 14 residues. From germline, CDR1 is SGDLS and CDR2 YYNGEE. V shed 0 bases and J shed 7 bases, with 13 bases lying between them. The CDR3 region is CASSVEIRERGYTF. DNA of the CDR3: TGTGCCAGCAGCGTAGAGATAAGGGAACGTGGCTACACCTTC.

This clonotype came up once. The chain couples TRBV5-1 to TRBJ1-3; D unclear. Trimming took 1 base from V and 8 from J, leaving 10 bases between them. CDR1 is SGHRS and CDR2 is YFSETQ in the germline V gene. The CDR3 sequence is 13 residues long. CDR3 region: CASSLSGEDTIYF. The CDR3 nucleotides read TGCGCCAGCAGCTTGAGTGGGGAGGACACCATATATTTT.

In this sample, this clonotype turned up many times. This chain connects TRBV29-1 to TRBJ2-7, with 8 nucleotides matching TRBD1. J was trimmed by 6 bases and V by 3 bases; bases with no gene match: 4. The germline V gene encodes CDR1 SQVTM and CDR2 ANQGSEA. The CDR3 is 12 amino acids. CDR3 coding DNA: TGCAGCGTTGACGGGACAGGCGGCGAGCAGTACTTC. Protein product: CSVDGTGGEQYF.

This clonotype has a count of ten or more. The chain joins TRBV9 to TRBJ1-2, with D possibly matching TRBD1 (6 bases). Trimming stripped 4 bases from V and 5 bases from J, with 15 bases between. CDR3 length: 14 amino acids. Germline assignment: CDR1 SGDLS and CDR2 YYNGEE. This CDR3 reads CASSPRTDVYGYTF. The DNA for the CDR3 is TGTGCCAGCAGCCCCCGGACAGACGTTTATGGCTACACCTTC.

The rearrangement links TRBV28 to TRBJ1-2, with 9 bases fitting TRBD1. Germline V gives CDR1 MDHEN, CDR2 SYDVKM. With 6 bases clipped from V and 8 bases from J, the junction kept 10 bases outside the gene matches. This CDR3 comprises 14 residues. The CDR3 reads CASSPGQGISGYTF. CDR3 sequence (DNA): TGTGCCAGCAGCCCAGGACAGGGGATTAGCGGCTACACCTTC.

This clonotype has a count of ten or more. This chain links TRBV2 with TRBJ1-6; 7 bases are shared with TRBD1. The CDR3 is 12 residues long. Germline V lookup: CDR1 SNHLY, CDR2 FYNNEI. CDR3 amino acids: CVSAGGGSPLHF. The DNA for the CDR3 is TGTGTCTCTGCAGGGGGGGGGTCACCCCTCCACTTT.

A note on this clonotype: A junction boundary mismatches the germline segment, possibly from a read error. The CDR3 sequence is CASSQAGTGGYEQYF. CDR3 nucleotide sequence: TGCGCCAGCAGCCAAGCCGGGACAGGGGGCTACGAGCAGTACTTC. The V call is TRBV28, the J call TRBJ2-7, with 11 bases that match TRBD1. Per germline, CDR1 MDHEN and CDR2 SYDVKM. This CDR3 has 15 amino acids.

The genes are TRBV5-1 and TRBJ2-7; 8 bases map to TRBD1. V lost 3 bases and J lost 6; bases outside the gene matches: 11. Per the germline V gene, CDR1 is SGHRS and CDR2 is YFSETQ. The length of the CDR3 is 15 residues. This CDR3 is CASSSLRGQVGEQYF. In DNA, the CDR3 is TGCGCCAGCAGCTCCCTCAGGGGGCAAGTGGGCGAGCAGTACTTC.

This clonotype was observed at least ten times. This sequence joins TRBV29-1 and TRBJ2-5; D ambiguous. This CDR3 has 13 amino acids. Germline V CDR1 and CDR2: SQVTM, ANQGSEA. The V and J ends lost 1 base and 3 bases respectively, with 9 bases between them. The CDR3 sequence: CSVEALVKETQYF. CDR3 nucleotides: TGCAGCGTTGAAGCCCTAGTAAAAGAGACCCAGTACTTC.

The chain joins TRBV5-1 to TRBJ1-1; D remains unclear. CDR1 and CDR2 (germline): SGHRS, YFSETQ. The CDR3 runs 14 residues. Trimming pared 4 bases from V and 3 bases from J, leaving 13 bases between. Here the CDR3 reads CASSHDQSYTEAFF. The CDR3 coding sequence is TGCGCCAGCAGCCACGACCAATCGTACACTGAAGCTTTCTTT.

The chain employs TRBV19 and TRBJ1-3; D gene unclear. The CDR3 extends over 14 amino acids. Between the trimmed V and J ends, which lost 7 bases and 0 bases, there was a span of 10 bases. Per the germline V gene, CDR1 is LNHDA and CDR2 is SQIVND (reference sequence). The CDR3: CASTVGFSGNTIYF. CDR3 DNA: TGTGCCAGTACCGTCGGCTTCTCTGGAAACACCATATATTTT.

The rearrangement links TRBV7-9 to TRBJ2-5, with D possibly being TRBD1 (6 bases). The V end was cut by 5 bases, the J end by 3 bases, with 10 bases between. The CDR3 is made up of 13 amino acids. Germline V lookup: CDR1 SEHNR, CDR2 FQNEAQ (reference sequence). The CDR3 is CASSHRDEETQYF. CDR3 coding DNA: TGTGCCAGCAGCCACAGGGACGAAGAGACCCAGTACTTC. Complete variable domain (other parts from reference TRBV7-9 and TRBJ2-5): DTGVSQNPRHKITKRGQNVTFRCDPISEHNRLYWYRQTLGQGPEFLTYFQNEAQLEKSRLLSDRFSAERPKGSFSTLEIQRTEQGDSAMYLCASSHRDEETQYFGPGTRLLVL.

This clonotype was picked up many times. V gene TRBV7-9 combines with J gene TRBJ1-2; 9 nucleotides line up with TRBD1. The CDR3 has 14 residues. CDR1 SEHNR and CDR2 FQNEAQ come from the germline V gene (reference sequence). V trimming: 4 bases; J trimming: 4 bases; junction bases outside the gene matches: 4. CDR3 region: CASSSTGGSYGYTF. The DNA of the CDR3 is TGTGCCAGCAGCTCAACAGGGGGCTCCTATGGCTACACCTTC.

This clonotype has a handful of counts. The chain couples TRBV9 to TRBJ2-5; D is unresolved. The CDR3 is 12 residues long. The germline V gene has CDR1 SGDLS and CDR2 YYNGEE. V was trimmed by 4 bases and J by 6 bases, leaving 10 bases between them. The CDR3 DNA is TGTGCCAGCAGCTCCAGGTGGAAGACCCAGTACTTC. The encoded protein is CASSSRWKTQYF.

The chain recombines TRBV19 with TRBJ1-5, with TRBD1 matching 9 bases. Germline values: CDR1 LNHDA, CDR2 SQIVND (reference sequence). The CDR3 contains 16 residues. V was clipped by 11 bases and J by 3 bases; unmatched bases: 14. DNA for the CDR3: TGTGCCGCTAGTAGGCCCGGGACAGGGATCAATCAGCCCCAGCATTTT. It is translated as CAASRPGTGINQPQHF.

The J gene is TRBJ2-7, the V gene TRBV5-6; D is ambiguous. Trimming removed 0 bases from V and 1 base from J, with 11 bases in between. From germline, CDR1 is SGHDT and CDR2 YYEEEE. The CDR3 is 15 amino acids. CDR3: CASSLGLEVSYEQYF. The CDR3 nucleotides are TGTGCCAGCAGCTTGGGGCTAGAGGTGTCCTACGAGCAGTACTTC.